This TCR beta chain was identified in a study of blood T cell repertoires in COVID-19. At the level of the study: Samples representing acute and convalescent COVID-19 were sourced from the United States, Italy and Spain.

The CDR3 loop spans 18 amino acids. The germline CDR1 and CDR2 sequences are SGDLS and YYNGEE. The V and J ends lost 3 bases and 5 bases, in that order; junction bases with no gene match: 14. Assay: immunoSEQ multiplex PCR; the TCRdb copy retains only in-frame clones and omits some. The table lists under 350,000 clones, around 85% of them singletons, with about 4% in the top ten. The sequence came from a woman aged 40 to 50 with acute COVID-19. Material: PBMCs or T cells enriched from blood (not recorded which). The chain has TRBV9 and TRBJ2-5, with TRBD2 matching 12 bases. CDR3 loop: CASSEKPRLAGVGETQYF. The CDR3 bases are TGTGCCAGCAGCGAAAAACCCCGACTAGCGGGAGTGGGGGAGACCCAGTACTTC.